This entry is about one T cell receptor (beta chain). Its matching antigen is unknown. This record comes from a study of cytotoxic CD8 clonotypes in ibrutinib-treated CLL. Study findings and constraints: At the start, clonality exceeded age-matched healthy donors and followed circulating CD8+ T-cell counts.

Here immunoSEQ multiplex PCR was the method, and the copy in TCRdb shows in-frame clones only, minus some. The top ten clones hold approximately 6% of a sample with around 200,000 clones, 60% to 80% of them seen once. This CDR3 comprises 12 residues. V was pared by 1 base and J by 9 bases, with 8 bases between. CDR1 is MDHEN and CDR2 is SYDVKM in the germline V gene. The material sequenced was PBMCs, taken after 12 months of ibrutinib treatment. V usage is TRBV28 and J usage is TRBJ2-3; D ambiguous. This clonotype originated in a human donor with chronic lymphocytic leukemia. CDR3 protein: CASSLSAETQYF. The CDR3 nucleotides are TGTGCCAGCAGTTTATCGGCGGAAACGCAGTATTTT. The full variable domain, completed using reference TRBV28 and TRBJ2-3, is DVKVTQSSRYLVKRTGEKVFLECVQDMDHENMFWYRQDPGLGLRLIYFSYDVKMKEKGDIPEGYSVSREKKERFSLILESASTNQTSMYLCASSLSAETQYFGPGTRLTVL.